This T cell receptor beta chain was sequenced during a study of blood T cell repertoires in COVID-19. As for the study in general: COVID-19 samples from acute and convalescent phases originated in the United States, Italy and Spain. Nucleic acid was either cDNA or gDNA, and it came from T cells, B-cell-depleted T cells, or PBMCs.

Per the original data handling: Amplification of reference gene primers was used by the study to estimate nucleated cell counts. Profiling relied on immunoSEQ multiplex PCR, and the TCRdb table lists in-frame clones only, not all of them. V, J and clone size reflect that table, while D and trimming were determined from the DNA. The sample contains approximately 120,000 clones, roughly 76% of which appear only once. This clone is medium-sized within its sample. Trimming shortened V by 0 bases and J by 0 bases, and 9 bases separated the two germline ends. Germline V gives CDR1 MRHNA, CDR2 SNTAGT. The CDR3 length is 16 residues.

Sequencing was performed on peripheral blood. The receptor's source is a human donor in a cohort sampled during active COVID-19. This rearrangement joins TRBV6-4 to TRBJ2-1; D not resolved. Written as DNA, the CDR3 is TGTGCCAGCAGTGACTCGCCGGTGAGCTCCTACAATGAGCAGTTCTTC. It specifies CASSDSPVSSYNEQFF.